These 24 T cell receptor beta chains share one sample of origin, sequenced in a study of control samples from healthy donors and cancer patients. Generated by immunoSEQ multiplex PCR, the TCRdb table keeps only in-frame clones and is missing some. The sample has approximately 41,000 clones; about 94% are singletons. Source material: blood. These receptors all come from a man in his 60s in good health.

This clone was found once. This chain connects TRBV9 to TRBJ2-2, with D possibly TRBD2 on 6 matching bases. The CDR3 has 15 residues. V lost 2 bases, J lost 0 bases, and 8 bases lay in between. Germline assignment: CDR1 SGDLS and CDR2 YYNGEE. This chain's CDR3 is CASSVSGSNTGELFF. In DNA, the CDR3 is TGTGCCAGCAGCGTTAGCGGATCGAACACCGGGGAGCTGTTTTTT.

This chain connects TRBV3-1 (or the pseudogene TRBV3-2) to TRBJ1-2; no firm D call. CDR1 is LGHDT and CDR2 is YNNKEL in the germline V gene (reference sequence). The CDR3 sequence is 14 residues long. The V and J ends lost 4 bases and 7 bases respectively, with 16 bases between them. CDR3 DNA: TGTGCCAGCAGCCTTCTCGTTACCGAGGGTGGCTACACCTTC. Its translation is CASSLLVTEGGYTF.

The rearrangement joins TRBV2 to TRBJ1-1, with 9 bases matching TRBD1. Germline V gives CDR1 SNHLY, CDR2 FYNNEI. V trimming: 5 bases; J trimming: 11 bases; junction bases outside the gene matches: 6. This CDR3 comprises 12 residues. The CDR3 here is CASSYRDRVAFF. The CDR3, as DNA: TGTGCCAGCAGTTACCGGGACAGGGTTGCTTTCTTT.

This clone appeared once. The V gene is TRBV24-1, the J gene TRBJ2-1; no reliable D call. V was trimmed by 1 base and J by 3 bases, leaving 12 bases between them. This CDR3 contains 16 residues. Germline CDR1 reads KGHDR; CDR2 reads SFDVKD. The CDR3, as DNA: TGTGCCACCAGTGATTTTGCTCCATCGGGCTACAATGAGCAGTTCTTC. This codes for CATSDFAPSGYNEQFF.

V gene TRBV28 combines with J gene TRBJ1-4; D gene ambiguous. Deletions cut 2 bases from V and 4 bases from J, with 11 bases between. This CDR3 contains 15 residues. Germline V gene sequence: CDR1 MDHEN, CDR2 SYDVKM. For the CDR3, the DNA is TGTGCCAGCAGTTTAAGGTGGCAGAGTAATGAAAAACTGTTTTTT. It is translated as CASSLRWQSNEKLFF.

The rearrangement links TRBV19 to TRBJ2-2, with D possibly TRBD1 on 5 matching bases. The CDR3 contains 15 residues. The germline V gene has CDR1 LNHDA and CDR2 SQIVND (reference sequence). Trimming shortened V by 1 base and J by 4 bases, and 10 bases separated the two germline ends. The CDR3 DNA sequence: TGTGCCAGTAGTATAGTAGGGGCGGCCACCGGGGAGCTGTTTTTT. Its protein is CASSIVGAATGELFF.

The rearrangement joins TRBV9 to TRBJ2-7; unclear D gene. The germline V gene encodes CDR1 SGDLS and CDR2 YYNGEE. This CDR3 has 14 residues. V dropped 0 bases and J dropped 7 bases, with 14 bases sitting between them. CDR3 DNA sequence: TGTGCCAGCAGCGTAGGAGGCGCCTTCGGGGAGCAGTACTTC. It is translated as CASSVGGAFGEQYF.

The chain's CDR3 is CASSEGSGSSYEQYF. CDR3 sequence (DNA): TGCGCCAGCAGTGAAGGTAGCGGGAGCTCCTACGAGCAGTACTTC. The V call is TRBV10-1, the J call TRBJ2-7, with 9 bases aligning to TRBD2. The germline V gene has CDR1 WNHNN and CDR2 SYGVQD (reference sequence). CDR3 length: 15 amino acids. V shed 3 bases, J shed 0 bases, and the junction held 3 bases outside the gene matches.

The rearrangement links TRBV6-5 to TRBJ2-7, with D possibly called TRBD1 or TRBD2 (5 bases each). This CDR3 contains 14 residues. V shed 6 bases and J shed 4 bases, with 16 bases lying between them. Per germline, CDR1 MNHEY and CDR2 SVGAGI. Here the CDR3 DNA reads TGTGCCAGCAGCAACAGCCGGGGCTCATACGAGCAGTACTTC. This translates into CASSNSRGSYEQYF.

This chain links TRBV3-1 (or the pseudogene TRBV3-2) with TRBJ1-1; no reliable D call. The germline gives CDR1 LGHDT, CDR2 YNNKEL (reference sequence). The CDR3 is made up of 13 amino acids. Trimming took off 3 bases at V and 6 bases at J, with 11 bases between the two ends. The CDR3 region has the DNA TGTGCCAGCAGCCATGATGCCCGCGCTGAAGCTTTCTTT. Translation gives CASSHDARAEAFF.

V usage is TRBV3-1 (or the pseudogene TRBV3-2) and J usage is TRBJ2-5, with no clear D. Germline CDR1 reads LGHDT; CDR2 reads YNNKEL (reference sequence). Trimming shortened V by 1 base and J by 2 bases, and 8 bases separated the two germline ends. This CDR3 region has 14 residues. DNA of the CDR3: TGTGCCAGCAGCCAAGGGCCGAGGCAAGAGACCCAGTACTTC. Translated, it gives CASSQGPRQETQYF.

This rearrangement joins TRBV29-1 to TRBJ2-2; a weak D match, TRBD2 (6 bases). Germline lookup yields CDR1 SQVTM and CDR2 ANQGSEA. Between the trimmed V and J ends, which lost 6 bases and 7 bases, there was a span of 18 bases. The CDR3 has 14 amino acids. As DNA, the CDR3 is TGCAGCGTGGGGCGGGATCCCCGGGACGGGGAGCTGTTTTTT. Translation gives CSVGRDPRDGELFF.

This clone was detected once. The chain has TRBV5-4 and TRBJ1-3; perhaps TRBD1 as D (6 bases). The CDR3 sequence is 17 residues long. V was trimmed by 0 bases and J by 2 bases, leaving 15 bases between them. Germline CDR1 SGHNT, CDR2 YYREEE (reference sequence). Here the CDR3 DNA reads TGTGCCAGCAGCTTGGGCCCTCGGGGGGCGACTGGAAACACCATATATTTT. Amino acid sequence: CASSLGPRGATGNTIYF.

This clone turned up a few times. The chain couples TRBV6-6 to TRBJ1-1; 9 bases line up with TRBD1. V gave up 0 bases and J gave up 1 base; unmatched junction bases: 3. Germline CDR1 is MNHNY and CDR2 is SVGAGI (reference sequence). The CDR3 sequence is 16 residues long. The CDR3 nucleotides read TGTGCCAGCAGTTACTCGGACAGGGGACCGAACACTGAAGCTTTCTTT. Translation: CASSYSDRGPNTEAFF.

The chain uses TRBV30 and TRBJ2-2; the D gene is possibly TRBD1 (6 bases). In germline, CDR1 is GTSNPN, CDR2 SVGIG (reference sequence). The CDR3 covers 14 residues. V lost 7 bases, J lost 7 bases, and 19 bases lay in between. CDR3 coding DNA: TGTGCCTACGGACAGAATCCTCGTAGCGGGGAGCTGTTTTTT. Protein sequence: CAYGQNPRSGELFF.

The chain combines TRBV27 with TRBJ2-3; D ambiguous. CDR3 length: 15 residues. Looked up from germline, CDR1 is MNHEY and CDR2 is SMNVEV (reference sequence). V was shortened by 5 bases and J by 1 base, with 13 bases between the two germline ends. CDR3 DNA: TGTGCCAGCAGTCTTGGGTCCTTCCGCACAGATACGCAGTATTTT. Its translation: CASSLGSFRTDTQYF.

V is TRBV19 and J is TRBJ1-1; D gene uncertain. Between the trimmed V and J ends, which lost 1 base and 0 bases, there was a span of 15 bases. The CDR3 loop spans 17 amino acids. The V gene's germline CDR1 is LNHDA and CDR2 SQIVND (reference sequence). The CDR3 DNA follows: TGTGCCAGTAGTATAGCGAACGACGGGCCGATGAACACTGAAGCTTTCTTT. Its translation: CASSIANDGPMNTEAFF.

The gene calls are TRBV10-3 and TRBJ2-7; 9 bases align to TRBD1. After removal of 6 bases from V and 3 bases from J, the junction contained 6 bases not matched to a gene. Germline CDR1 ENHRY, CDR2 SYGVKD. The CDR3 runs 14 residues. The CDR3 DNA is TGTGCCATCAGCCCGGGACAGGGAATCTACGAGCAGTACTTC. This codes for CAISPGQGIYEQYF.

This chain links TRBV10-2 with TRBJ2-1; tentatively, D is TRBD2 (5 bases). The CDR3 contains 11 residues. Germline V lookup: CDR1 WSHSY, CDR2 SAAADI. Trimming cost V 3 bases and J 10 bases, with 7 bases left between them. CDR3: CASSELDEQFF. In nucleotides, the CDR3 is TGCGCCAGCAGTGAACTAGACGAGCAGTTCTTC.

The V gene is TRBV9, the J gene TRBJ2-3; 8 bases agree with TRBD1. CDR3 length: 16 residues. Germline V gives CDR1 SGDLS, CDR2 YYNGEE. The V segment lost 1 base and the J segment 4 bases; nucleotides outside the gene matches: 8. The DNA of the CDR3 is TGTGCCAGCAGCGTATTTTCAGGGGGCGCCGCAGATACGCAGTATTTT. This encodes CASSVFSGGAADTQYF. The variable domain in full, with the rest retrieved from reference TRBV9 and TRBJ2-3, is DSGVTQTPKHLITATGQRVTLRCSPRSGDLSVYWYQQSLDQGLQFLIQYYNGEERAKGNILERFSAQQFPDLHSELNLSSLELGDSALYFCASSVFSGGAADTQYFGPGTRLTVL.

CDR3 in DNA: TGTGCCTGGAGTGTTAGACAGGGGGGTAGAGAAAAACTGTTTTTT. As protein: CAWSVRQGGREKLFF. V and J are TRBV30 and TRBJ1-4, with 9 bases aligning to TRBD1. The CDR3 is 15 residues long. V lost 0 bases and J lost 8; bases outside the gene matches: 7. Germline V gives CDR1 GTSNPN, CDR2 SVGIG (reference sequence).

The chain employs TRBV12-5 and TRBJ2-7; 10 bases are shared with TRBD1. Germline trimming cut 0 bases from V and 3 bases from J; bases unmatched to any gene: 5. This CDR3 is 16 amino acids long. CDR1 and CDR2 (germline): LGHNT, FRNRAP. CDR3 in DNA: TGTGCTAGTGGTTTGGTATTGGGACAGGGGAGCTACGAGCAGTACTTC. Translation: CASGLVLGQGSYEQYF.

The chain has TRBV12-5 and TRBJ2-7, with 8 bases lining up with TRBD1. The CDR3 totals 14 residues. The V and J ends lost 6 bases and 5 bases, in that order; junction bases with no gene match: 9. Per germline, CDR1 LGHNT and CDR2 FRNRAP. CDR3 sequence: CASGLDRGPHEQYF. CDR3 coding DNA: TGTGCTAGTGGCCTTGACAGGGGACCCCACGAGCAGTACTTC.

V and J are TRBV28 and TRBJ2-7, with TRBD1 matching over 12 bases. In germline, CDR1 is MDHEN, CDR2 SYDVKM. The CDR3 has 14 residues. V shed 7 bases and J 6 bases; nucleotides not matched to a gene: 7. This chain's CDR3 is CASTRGTGGFEQYF. CDR3 nucleotides: TGTGCCAGCACCAGAGGGACAGGGGGCTTCGAGCAGTACTTC.